The clone carrying this T cell receptor beta chain occurred once. These data come from a study of blood T cell repertoires in COVID-19. Study summary: Researchers got acute and convalescent COVID-19 samples from the United States, Italy and Spain. PBMCs, B-cell-depleted T cells, or T cells provided the cDNA or gDNA that made up the material.

Per the authors' pipeline: Reference gene primers were amplified, and this amplification served to estimate nucleated cell counts. Produced via immunoSEQ multiplex PCR; TCRdb's table is partial and in-frame only. V and J calls and clone size are as listed in that table; D and trimming were resolved from the DNA. The profile covers 90,000 to 150,000 clones, with 85% appearing a single time and 11% taken by the ten largest. CDR3 length: 14 residues. CDR1 is WNHNN, CDR2 SYGVQD, per germline (reference sequence). V lost 3 bases and J 1 base, leaving 9 bases between the germline ends. The specimen sequenced was peripheral blood. This receptor was taken from a man at least 80 years old with acute or convalescent COVID-19. J is TRBJ1-1 and V is TRBV10-1, with D tentatively TRBD1 (5 bases). Here the CDR3 DNA reads TGCGCCAGCAGTGACTCTGGACAGAACACTGAAGCTTTCTTT. Encoded protein: CASSDSGQNTEAFF.